The 26 T cell receptor beta chains presented below share a single source sample, sequenced in a study of control samples from healthy donors and cancer patients. Only in-frame clones appear in the TCRdb table, and some are missing; sequencing was by immunoSEQ multiplex PCR. The sample has about 64,000 clones; roughly 90% are singletons. Source material: PBMCs. All receptors derive from a man between 40 and 49 years old with colorectal cancer.

This clone was recorded only once. The chain recombines TRBV20-1 with TRBJ2-7; D unclear. The CDR3 covers 14 residues. V lost 3 bases and J lost 0, with 12 bases in between. CDR1 and CDR2 from the germline V gene are DFQATT and SNEGSKA (reference sequence). The CDR3 protein is CSASQQVSSYEQYF. The CDR3 region has the DNA TGCAGTGCTAGTCAGCAGGTGAGCTCCTACGAGCAGTACTTC.

As DNA, the CDR3 is TGCGCCAGCAGCTTGGTAGGGGAGGGTTGGTACGAGCAGTACTTC. Amino acid sequence: CASSLVGEGWYEQYF. The V call is TRBV5-1, the J call TRBJ2-7; 7 bases agree with TRBD2. CDR1 and CDR2 (germline): SGHRS, YFSETQ. This CDR3 contains 15 residues. V gave up 0 bases and J gave up 4 bases; unmatched junction bases: 7.

The chain combines TRBV19 with TRBJ1-2, with TRBD1 matching over 7 bases. CDR3 length: 15 residues. CDR1 and CDR2 (germline): LNHDA, SQIVND (reference sequence). V lost 4 bases to trimming and J lost 8 bases; unmatched junction nucleotides: 13. For the CDR3, the DNA is TGTGCCAGTAGTAGGACAGGTTCGTCTGCACTGGGCTACACCTTC. Its translation: CASSRTGSSALGYTF.

The chain employs TRBV7-2 and TRBJ1-1; no reliable D call. The CDR3 has 12 amino acids. V was cut by 5 bases and J by 4 bases, with 8 bases left in between. CDR1 is SGHTA, CDR2 FQGNSA, per germline. The CDR3 region has the DNA TGTGCCAGCAGCCTACTGGGCACTGAAGCTTTCTTT. Protein: CASSLLGTEAFF.

The V call is TRBV7-9, the J call TRBJ1-4; maybe TRBD1 (5 bases). CDR1 is SEHNR and CDR2 is FQNEAQ in the germline V gene (reference sequence). V was trimmed by 4 bases and J by 3 bases, leaving 9 bases between them. The CDR3 length is 14 residues. This CDR3 is CASSSRDPNEKLFF. CDR3 DNA sequence: TGTGCCAGCAGCTCCCGGGACCCTAATGAAAAACTGTTTTTT.

The chain uses TRBV30 and TRBJ1-5; 9 bases line up with TRBD1. CDR1 is GTSNPN and CDR2 is SVGIG in the germline V gene (reference sequence). The junction had 4 bases not matched to a gene; V was cut back by 5 bases and J by 5 bases. The CDR3 has 13 amino acids. CDR3 protein: CAWGTGKDQPQHF. Here the CDR3 DNA reads TGTGCCTGGGGGACAGGGAAAGATCAGCCCCAGCATTTT.

This chain joins TRBV9 and TRBJ1-1, with D possibly matching TRBD1 (6 bases). V lost 4 bases and J 1 base, leaving 11 bases between the germline ends. Germline-derived CDR1 and CDR2 are SGDLS and YYNGEE. This CDR3 spans 14 amino acids. The CDR3, as DNA: TGTGCCAGCAGCAGATCAGGGGCGAACACTGAAGCTTTCTTT. Translating it yields CASSRSGANTEAFF.

The chain combines TRBV11-2 with TRBJ2-1, with TRBD1 as a possible D gene (5 bases). V was clipped by 5 bases and J by 5 bases, with 13 bases between them. Germline assignment: CDR1 SGHAT and CDR2 FQNNGV. The CDR3 spans 14 residues. The CDR3 nucleotides read TGTGCCAGCAGCCGTCGGACGGACAACAATGAGCAGTTCTTC. Encoded protein: CASSRRTDNNEQFF. Supplemented by reference TRBV11-2 and TRBJ2-1, the full variable domain reads EAGVAQSPRYKIIEKRQSVAFWCNPISGHATLYWYQQILGQGPKLLIQFQNNGVVDDSQLPKDRFSAERLKGVDSTLKIQPAKLEDSAVYLCASSRRTDNNEQFFGPGTRLTVL.

CDR3 loop: CATSAGREGRSNEQFF. The CDR3 region has the DNA TGTGCCACCAGTGCCGGGAGGGAGGGTCGGTCCAATGAGCAGTTCTTC. The chain uses TRBV24-1 and TRBJ2-1, with 8 bases aligning to TRBD2. Germline values: CDR1 KGHDR, CDR2 SFDVKD. V gave up 5 bases and J gave up 6 bases; unmatched junction bases: 11. The CDR3 is made up of 16 amino acids.

The rearrangement uses TRBV29-1 and TRBJ1-1; D is uncertain. Germline CDR1 is SQVTM and CDR2 is ANQGSEA. There are 10 residues in the CDR3. V lost 6 bases to trimming and J lost 3 bases, with 5 bases between them. The CDR3 protein is CSVRDTEAFF. Written as DNA, the CDR3 is TGCAGCGTGAGGGACACTGAAGCTTTCTTT.

This rearrangement joins TRBV18 to TRBJ1-1; unclear D gene. Germline assignment: CDR1 KGHSH and CDR2 LQKENI. The CDR3 has 14 amino acids. Trimming removed 5 bases at V and 3 bases at J, with 13 bases between. The CDR3 sequence is CASSSDLGYTEAFF. As DNA, the CDR3 is TGTGCCAGCTCATCCGATCTAGGGTACACTGAAGCTTTCTTT.

The chain carries TRBV5-1 and TRBJ1-3, with 8 bases matching TRBD1. This CDR3 spans 15 amino acids. In germline, CDR1 is SGHRS, CDR2 YFSETQ. V dropped 2 bases and J dropped 2; count of bases not matched to a gene: 3. The CDR3 spells CASSFPGGPGNTIYF. The CDR3 DNA reads TGCGCCAGCAGCTTTCCAGGGGGCCCTGGAAACACCATATATTTT.

The chain couples TRBV7-2 to TRBJ2-1; D might be TRBD1 (5 bases). V lost 1 base and J lost 7, with 14 bases in between. The CDR3 has 15 residues. Germline CDR1 reads SGHTA; CDR2 reads FQGNSA. The CDR3 sequence is CASSLVSGLSNEQFF. The CDR3 coding sequence is TGTGCCAGCAGCTTAGTTTCAGGGCTGTCGAATGAGCAGTTCTTC.

This sequence joins TRBV7-9 and TRBJ2-2, with unresolved D. Germline assignment: CDR1 SEHNR and CDR2 FQNEAQ (reference sequence). This CDR3 has 13 amino acids. Trimming took off 4 bases at V and 2 bases at J, with 5 bases between the two ends. The CDR3 sequence is CASSSRNTGELFF. CDR3 DNA: TGTGCCAGCAGCTCCCGAAACACCGGGGAGCTGTTTTTT.

V is TRBV5-1 and J is TRBJ2-4, with a tentative D call TRBD1 (6 bases). The germline V gene encodes CDR1 SGHRS and CDR2 YFSETQ. There are 15 residues in the CDR3. V was trimmed by 4 bases and J by 0 bases, leaving 11 bases between them. The CDR3 sequence: CASSDRTLAKNIQYF. In DNA form, the CDR3 reads TGCGCCAGCAGCGACAGGACCCTAGCCAAAAACATTCAGTACTTC.

This chain joins TRBV7-2 and TRBJ2-1, with D perhaps TRBD2 (6 bases). The CDR3 has 12 amino acids. CDR1 is SGHTA and CDR2 is FQGNSA in the germline V gene. The V end was cut by 3 bases, the J end by 12 bases, with 12 bases between. The CDR3 sequence is CASSFPGTGQFF. The CDR3 DNA is TGTGCCAGCAGCTTTCCAGGGACTGGGCAGTTCTTC.

The chain is built from TRBV7-2 and TRBJ2-3; D remains unclear. The CDR3 extends over 12 amino acids. Germline lookup yields CDR1 SGHTA and CDR2 FQGNSA. Trimming removed 5 bases from V and 2 bases from J, with 5 bases in between. The CDR3 reads CASSAATDTQYF. The CDR3 coding sequence is TGTGCCAGCAGCGCGGCCACAGATACGCAGTATTTT.

As regards this clone: Other nucleotide sequences from this sample produce the same CDR3. Here the CDR3 DNA reads TGTGCCAGTAACTTGGGATGGGGGAACACTGAAGCTTTCTTT. It translates to CASNLGWGNTEAFF. The chain employs TRBV19 and TRBJ1-1; D unclear. There are 14 residues in the CDR3. V gave up 7 bases and J gave up 1 base, with 13 bases separating them. Germline V gene lookup returns CDR1 LNHDA and CDR2 SQIVND (reference sequence).

The chain employs TRBV6-2 or TRBV6-3 and TRBJ2-7; 8 bases match TRBD1. J lost 4 bases, V lost 4 bases, and 6 bases had no gene match. The CDR3 runs 14 residues. Per the germline V gene, CDR1 is MNHEY and CDR2 is SVGEGT. For the CDR3, the DNA is TGTGCCAGCAGTTTCGGACAGGGTACGTACGAGCAGTACTTC. It is translated as CASSFGQGTYEQYF.

The V gene is TRBV20-1, the J gene TRBJ1-2; 8 bases match TRBD1. The J segment lost 5 bases and the V segment lost 3 bases, leaving 8 bases of the junction unmatched. Germline V gives CDR1 DFQATT, CDR2 SNEGSKA (reference sequence). CDR3 size: 14 residues. DNA of the CDR3: TGCAGTGCTAGTTTTCCAGGGGGCGAATATGGCTACACCTTC. Translation gives CSASFPGGEYGYTF.

The chain combines TRBV6-5 with TRBJ2-1; 8 bases map to TRBD2. The germline V gene encodes CDR1 MNHEY and CDR2 SVGAGI. CDR3 length: 13 amino acids. V shed 7 bases, J shed 7 bases, and the junction held 6 bases outside the gene matches. CDR3 residues: CASIGGTRNEQFF. The CDR3 coding sequence is TGTGCCAGCATTGGGGGGACTAGGAATGAGCAGTTCTTC.

V is TRBV6-6 and J is TRBJ1-6, with no clear D. Deletions cut 3 bases from V and 7 bases from J, with 4 bases between. There are 12 residues in the CDR3. From germline, CDR1 is MNHNY and CDR2 SVGAGI (reference sequence). CDR3: CASSYSNSPLHF. The CDR3 DNA is TGTGCCAGCAGTTATTCGAATTCACCCCTCCACTTT.

The V gene is TRBV7-9, the J gene TRBJ1-1; unclear D gene. CDR1 is SEHNR, CDR2 FQNEAQ, per germline (reference sequence). CDR3 length: 11 residues. V was clipped by 1 base and J by 11 bases, with 8 bases between them. This CDR3 reads CASSLGENAFF. CDR3 nucleotide sequence: TGTGCCAGCAGCTTAGGGGAGAATGCTTTCTTT.

J is TRBJ1-1 and V is TRBV19; TRBD1 might be the D (5 bases). V was shortened by 3 bases and J by 4 bases, with 15 bases between the two germline ends. The CDR3 runs 15 residues. Germline CDR1 reads LNHDA; CDR2 reads SQIVND (reference sequence). The CDR3 nucleotides are TGTGCCAGTAGTATCAGAGGGGTCCGGGGCACTGAAGCTTTCTTT. Translation: CASSIRGVRGTEAFF.

V is TRBV7-2 and J is TRBJ1-5; 9 nucleotides line up with TRBD1. Looked up from germline, CDR1 is SGHTA and CDR2 is FQGNSA. This CDR3 has 13 residues. V lost 5 bases and J lost 7; bases outside the gene matches: 3. DNA of the CDR3: TGTGCCAGCAGCACAGGGGGCCAACAGCCCCAGCATTTT. This encodes CASSTGGQQPQHF.

This clone has only one observation. The chain uses TRBV3-1 (or the pseudogene TRBV3-2) and TRBJ2-2, with TRBD2 matching over 7 bases. J was trimmed by 6 bases and V by 2 bases; bases with no gene match: 3. Germline assignment: CDR1 LGHDT and CDR2 YNNKEL (reference sequence). The CDR3 covers 14 residues. The CDR3 DNA follows: TGTGCCAGCAGCCAATCGCTAGCGGCCGGGGAGCTGTTTTTT. Its translation is CASSQSLAAGELFF.